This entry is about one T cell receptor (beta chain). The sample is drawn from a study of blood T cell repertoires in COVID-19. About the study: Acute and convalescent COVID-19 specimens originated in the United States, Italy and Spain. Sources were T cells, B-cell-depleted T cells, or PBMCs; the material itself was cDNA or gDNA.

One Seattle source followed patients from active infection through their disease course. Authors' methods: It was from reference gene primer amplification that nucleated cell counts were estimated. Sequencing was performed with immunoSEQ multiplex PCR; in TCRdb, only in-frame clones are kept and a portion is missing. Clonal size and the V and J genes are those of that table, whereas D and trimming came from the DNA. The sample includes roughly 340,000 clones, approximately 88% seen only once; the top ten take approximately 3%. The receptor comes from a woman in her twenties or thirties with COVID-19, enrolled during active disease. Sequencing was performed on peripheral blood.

Here the CDR3 reads CTSSLQWLALLENQETQYF. The CDR3 DNA sequence: TGCACCAGCAGCCTACAGTGGCTAGCGCTATTGGAAAACCAAGAGACCCAGTACTTC. The chain joins TRBV1 to TRBJ2-5; the tabulated D call, TRBD2, remains unverified against the DNA. TRBV1 is a documented pseudogene. The CDR3 contains 19 residues.